This TCR beta chain was sequenced during a study of cytomegalovirus exposure and HLA in healthy donors. Turning to the study itself: As released early, the data held 75 million to 90 million unique TCRs from HLA-typed donors. Study results and caveats: Accounts indicate the classifier identified cytomegalovirus status with strong specificity and sensitivity. A link between a missense DCLRE1C variant and TCR beta V- and J-gene trimming emerged from a later analysis.

Primers included in the PCR were 60 Vbeta and 13 Jbeta primers. The method was immunoSEQ multiplex PCR; TCRdb's version includes in-frame clones alone and lacks a portion of them. The data hold around 130,000 clones, with around 80% observed a single time. This clone was recorded only once. The antigen is not known. CDR1 is SEHNR, CDR2 FQNEAQ, per germline (reference sequence). Trimming left V 4 bases short and J 0 bases short, with 16 bases between. This CDR3 region has 17 residues. V gene TRBV7-9 combines with J gene TRBJ1-5; D possibly corresponds to TRBD1 (5 bases). The TCR comes from a boy aged 2 to 10 in good health and CMV-seronegative. Sequenced sample: PBMCs. DNA of the CDR3: TGTGCCAGCAGCTCCTTCCTGGGGGGGACTAGCAATCAGCCCCAGCATTTT. Translated: CASSSFLGGTSNQPQHF.